This is a list of T cell receptor beta chains from one sample in a study of cytomegalovirus exposure and HLA in healthy donors. The protocol was immunoSEQ multiplex PCR, while the TCRdb copy is restricted to in-frame clones and leaves out a portion. The sample shows tens of thousands of clones, about four fifths of them seen only once. The sample consisted of PBMCs. These receptors came from a woman aged 30 to 39 in good health and CMV-seronegative. The CDR3 runs from the conserved cysteine through the conserved F or W. Each record gives: V gene, clone size, J gene, D gene, CDR3 protein, CDR3 DNA. A D gene is named only where the DNA matches it firmly. Where a row states a size, it is once, few, many or the class of an expanded clone; other rows omit it.

TRBV5-8	NA	TRBJ2-7	TRBD2	CASSWGGVGPLRQYF	TGTGCCAGCAGCTGGGGGGGGGTTGGACCCCTGAGGCAGTACTTC
TRBV27	NA	TRBJ2-7	TRBD1	CASSSPIRDRVYEQYF	TGTGCCAGCAGTTCTCCGATCCGGGACAGGGTGTACGAGCAGTACTTC
TRBV7-2	few	TRBJ2-5	NA	CASSLMAANQETQYF	TGTGCCAGCAGCTTAATGGCAGCGAACCAAGAGACCCAGTACTTC
TRBV6-1	NA	TRBJ2-3	TRBD1	CASSETGDVTDTQYF	TGTGCCAGCAGTGAGACAGGGGACGTCACAGATACGCAGTATTTT
TRBV9	NA	TRBJ2-1	TRBD2	CASSPLSGRAGEQFF	TGTGCCAGCAGCCCCTTGAGCGGGAGGGCGGGAGAGCAGTTCTTC
TRBV4-1	few	TRBJ1-4	NA	CASSPRLGEKLFF	TGCGCCAGCAGCCCGCGACTGGGTGAAAAACTGTTTTTT
TRBV11-3	NA	TRBJ2-1	NA	CASSSIGQNNEQFF	TGTGCCAGCAGCTCGATCGGACAGAACAATGAGCAGTTCTTC
TRBV7-7	once	TRBJ2-2	TRBD1	CASSHKTGGGGELFF	TGTGCTAGCAGCCATAAGACAGGGGGCGGCGGGGAGCTGTTTTTT
TRBV15	once	TRBJ1-2	NA	CATSRAGTRYGYTF	TGTGCCACCAGCAGAGCGGGGACAAGATATGGCTACACCTTC
TRBV7-8	NA	TRBJ2-1	NA	CASSSTASSYNEQFF	TGTGCCAGCAGCTCGACAGCGAGCTCCTACAATGAGCAGTTCTTC
TRBV10-2	NA	TRBJ1-1	NA	CASSGQVNTEAFF	TGCGCCAGCAGTGGACAGGTGAACACTGAAGCTTTCTTT
TRBV7-2	NA	TRBJ1-2	TRBD1	CASSLAGQGAGGYTF	TGTGCCAGCAGCTTAGCGGGACAGGGGGCAGGTGGCTACACCTTC
TRBV5-1	NA	TRBJ2-7	TRBD2	CASSLVGTSGKYEQYF	TGCGCCAGCAGCTTGGTGGGGACTAGCGGGAAATACGAGCAGTACTTC
TRBV6-5	NA	TRBJ1-6	NA	CASTRGVLGDSPLHF	TGTGCCAGCACCCGTGGGGTTTTAGGGGATTCACCCCTCCACTTT
TRBV2	few	TRBJ2-4	TRBD1	CASSQTGGAAKNIQYF	TGTGCCAGCAGCCAGACAGGGGGCGCCGCCAAAAACATTCAGTACTTC
TRBV5-4	NA	TRBJ2-1	NA	CASSTAREQFF	TGTGCCAGCAGCACCGCTCGGGAGCAGTTCTTC
TRBV19	NA	TRBJ2-1	NA	CASSIRPSGGSYNEQFF	TGTGCCAGTAGTATCCGCCCATCAGGGGGGTCCTACAATGAGCAGTTCTTC
TRBV9	NA	TRBJ2-1	TRBD2	CASSVAGGSSYNEQFF	TGTGCCAGCAGCGTAGCCGGCGGGAGCTCCTACAATGAGCAGTTCTTC
TRBV10-2	NA	TRBJ1-6	NA	CASSDPSPSPLHF	TGCGCCAGCAGTGATCCCTCCCCTTCACCCCTCCACTTT
TRBV29-1	once	TRBJ2-6	NA	CSVTTTPGANVLTF	TGCAGCGTTACTACCACCCCTGGGGCCAACGTCCTGACTTTC
TRBV28	few	TRBJ1-1	NA	CASSPPGQPNTEAFF	TGTGCCAGCAGCCCCCCCGGACAGCCAAACACTGAAGCTTTCTTT
TRBV5-1	NA	TRBJ2-1	TRBD1	CASSGSGQQNEQFF	TGCGCCAGCAGCGGCTCGGGACAGCAAAATGAGCAGTTCTTC
TRBV5-1	NA	TRBJ2-5	NA	CASSLDAMYQETQYF	TGCGCCAGCAGCTTGGATGCTATGTACCAAGAGACCCAGTACTTC
TRBV7-8	NA	TRBJ2-3	NA	CASRRSPSPQDTQYF	TGTGCCAGCAGAAGGAGTCCTAGCCCTCAAGATACGCAGTATTTT
TRBV5-4	NA	TRBJ2-1	TRBD1	CASSLNPRGQAYNEQFF	TGTGCCAGCAGCTTGAACCCCAGGGGGCAGGCCTACAATGAGCAGTTCTTC
TRBV15	NA	TRBJ2-3	TRBD1	CATSREPGQGSTDTQYF	TGTGCCACCAGCAGAGAACCGGGACAGGGGAGCACAGATACGCAGTATTTT
TRBV30	NA	TRBJ2-7	TRBD2	CAWSVKAGGGEQYF	TGTGCCTGGAGTGTAAAAGCGGGAGGCGGCGAGCAGTACTTC
TRBV5-1	NA	TRBJ2-7	TRBD1	CASSSGQGAITYEQYF	TGCGCCAGCAGCTCTGGACAGGGGGCGATAACCTACGAGCAGTACTTC
TRBV28	NA	TRBJ2-1	NA	CASSFLGGGYNEQFF	TGTGCCAGCAGTTTTTTAGGGGGAGGGTACAATGAGCAGTTCTTC